This T cell receptor (beta chain) is from a study of blood T cell repertoires in COVID-19. Turning to the study itself: From the United States, Italy and Spain came samples of acute and convalescent COVID-19. Sources were T cells, B-cell-depleted T cells, or PBMCs; the material itself was cDNA or gDNA.

Many counts were recorded for this clone. The protocol was immunoSEQ multiplex PCR, while the TCRdb copy is restricted to in-frame clones and leaves out a portion. Of around 200,000 clones in the sample, 80% to 90% were seen once. Cohort allocation depended upon clinical history that participants reported. This CDR3 is built from 17 residues. CDR1 is SGHAT and CDR2 is FQNNGV in the germline V gene. Between the trimmed V and J ends, which lost 1 base and 1 base, there was a span of 15 bases. V usage is TRBV11-2 and J usage is TRBJ2-3, with D possibly TRBD2 on 7 matching bases. This receptor was taken from a man aged 35 to 55 who had recovered from COVID-19. Sequenced material: PBMCs or T cells enriched from blood (not recorded which). The CDR3 here is CASSLGLAGARTDTQYF. CDR3 nucleotides: TGTGCCAGCAGCTTAGGACTGGCGGGGGCCCGCACAGATACGCAGTATTTT.